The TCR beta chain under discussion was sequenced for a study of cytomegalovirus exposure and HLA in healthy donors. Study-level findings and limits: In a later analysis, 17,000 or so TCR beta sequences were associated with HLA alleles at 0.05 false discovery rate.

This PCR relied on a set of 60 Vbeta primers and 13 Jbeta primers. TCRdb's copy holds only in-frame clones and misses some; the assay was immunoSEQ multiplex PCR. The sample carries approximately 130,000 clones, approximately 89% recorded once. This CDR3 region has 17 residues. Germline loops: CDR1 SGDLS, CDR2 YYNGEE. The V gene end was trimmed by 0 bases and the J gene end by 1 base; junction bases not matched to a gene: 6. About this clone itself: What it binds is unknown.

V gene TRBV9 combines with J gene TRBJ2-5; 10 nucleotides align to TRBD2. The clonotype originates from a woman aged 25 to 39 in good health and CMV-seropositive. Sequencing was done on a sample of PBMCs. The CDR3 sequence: CASSVGQAGGPQETQYF. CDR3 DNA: TGTGCCAGCAGCGTAGGACAAGCGGGGGGGCCCCAAGAGACCCAGTACTTC.